One sample yielded the 11 T cell receptor beta chains listed below, sequenced in a study of blood T cell repertoires in COVID-19. Measured with immunoSEQ multiplex PCR; TCRdb has only the in-frame clones, and not every one. Here the sample spans roughly 250,000 clones, approximately 91% being singletons. Sequenced: peripheral blood. The receptors were sampled from a woman aged 40 to 50 who had recovered from COVID-19.

The J gene is TRBJ2-7, the V gene TRBV20-1; weak D call: TRBD2 (5 bases). The CDR3 covers 11 residues. Germline V gene lookup returns CDR1 DFQATT and CDR2 SNEGSKA (reference sequence). Trimming shortened V by 8 bases and J by 3 bases, and 11 bases separated the two germline ends. CDR3 region: CSIRAGYEQYF. The DNA for the CDR3 is TGCAGTATTAGGGCGGGCTACGAGCAGTACTTC.

CDR3 DNA sequence: TGTGCCAGCACCGACCCGCTAGCGGGGAGATACACAGATACGCAGTATTTT. Translation: CASTDPLAGRYTDTQYF. V and J are TRBV7-9 and TRBJ2-3, with 9 positions matching TRBD2. The CDR3 has 17 amino acids. Germline-derived CDR1 and CDR2 are SEHNR and FQNEAQ (reference sequence). The V gene end was trimmed by 7 bases and the J gene end by 2 bases; junction bases not matched to a gene: 13.

The CDR3 DNA follows: TGTGCCAGCAGCGTCGGGCCAGGGGAACCCTCCTACAATGAGCAGTTCTTC. This gives the protein CASSVGPGEPSYNEQFF. The chain employs TRBV9 and TRBJ2-1; weak D call: TRBD1 (6 bases). The CDR3 length is 17 residues. Germline V gives CDR1 SGDLS, CDR2 YYNGEE. Trimming left V 2 bases short and J 0 bases short, with 15 bases between.

The chain uses TRBV24-1 and TRBJ2-5, with TRBD1 identical over 9 bases. Germline V lookup: CDR1 KGHDR, CDR2 SFDVKD. The CDR3 sequence is 17 residues long. V dropped 3 bases and J dropped 2; count of bases not matched to a gene: 9. CDR3 sequence: CATSDRARGQGQETQYF. The CDR3 nucleotides read TGTGCCACCAGTGATCGAGCCCGGGGACAGGGACAAGAGACCCAGTACTTC.

The rearrangement uses TRBV9 and TRBJ2-7; 7 nucleotides match TRBD1. This CDR3 has 14 residues. Germline CDR1 SGDLS, CDR2 YYNGEE. J gave up 2 bases and V 3 bases, and 5 bases lay outside the gene matches. The CDR3 DNA follows: TGTGCCAGCAGCGATGGACAGGCGACCTACGAGCAGTACTTC. It encodes CASSDGQATYEQYF. The entire variable domain, with the rest obtained from reference TRBV9 and TRBJ2-7, is as follows: DSGVTQTPKHLITATGQRVTLRCSPRSGDLSVYWYQQSLDQGLQFLIQYYNGEERAKGNILERFSAQQFPDLHSELNLSSLELGDSALYFCASSDGQATYEQYFGPGTRLTVT.

The chain carries TRBV4-2 and TRBJ1-1; TRBD1 is a possible D gene (6 bases). CDR1 is LGHNA, CDR2 YNFKEQ, per germline. Trimming took 1 base from V and 3 from J, leaving 12 bases between them. CDR3 length: 15 residues. This chain's CDR3 is CASSQVRGLDTEAFF. As DNA, the CDR3 is TGTGCCAGCAGCCAAGTGCGGGGGCTGGACACTGAAGCTTTCTTT.

The rearrangement links TRBV7-9 to TRBJ2-3, with a tentative D call TRBD1 (6 bases). Germline values: CDR1 SEHNR, CDR2 FQNEAQ (reference sequence). The V and J ends lost 5 bases and 3 bases respectively, with 15 bases between them. The CDR3 has 15 amino acids. The CDR3 reads CASSRAGTPTDTQYF. DNA for the CDR3: TGTGCCAGCAGCCGGGCCGGGACACCGACAGATACGCAGTATTTT. Based on the CDR3 plus reference TRBV7-9 and TRBJ2-3, the full variable domain is DTGVSQNPRHKITKRGQNVTFRCDPISEHNRLYWYRQTLGQGPEFLTYFQNEAQLEKSRLLSDRFSAERPKGSFSTLEIQRTEQGDSAMYLCASSRAGTPTDTQYFGPGTRLTVL.

The chain carries TRBV18 and TRBJ1-6, with a tentative D call TRBD1 (5 bases). CDR3 length: 14 residues. V lost 6 bases and J lost 6, with 12 bases in between. Germline values: CDR1 KGHSH, CDR2 LQKENI. CDR3 residues: CASSEQGTNSPLHF. CDR3 coding DNA: TGTGCCAGCTCCGAGCAGGGTACTAATTCACCCCTCCACTTT.

The chain is built from TRBV27 and TRBJ2-3, with TRBD2 matching 9 bases. CDR1 is MNHEY, CDR2 SMNVEV, per germline (reference sequence). V shed 3 bases, J shed 1 base, and the junction held 2 bases outside the gene matches. The CDR3 sequence is 15 residues long. CDR3 amino acids: CASSFRTSGTDTQYF. DNA for the CDR3: TGTGCCAGCAGTTTTAGGACTAGCGGCACAGATACGCAGTATTTT.

The rearrangement links TRBV7-3 to TRBJ2-1; D not resolved. Looked up from germline, CDR1 is SGHTA and CDR2 is FQGTGA. Trimming pared 5 bases from V and 4 bases from J, leaving 12 bases between. CDR3 length equals 14 residues. CDR3 protein: CASSPQTGYNEQFF. The CDR3 DNA follows: TGTGCCAGCAGCCCCCAAACTGGTTACAATGAGCAGTTCTTC.

The rearrangement links TRBV5-4 to TRBJ1-4, with 9 bases identical to TRBD1. This CDR3 has 16 amino acids. Germline trimming cut 0 bases from V and 1 base from J; bases unmatched to any gene: 1. Germline CDR1 reads SGHNT; CDR2 reads YYREEE (reference sequence). CDR3 sequence (DNA): TGTGCCAGCAGCTTGGACAGGGGGCGAACTAATGAAAAACTGTTTTTT. Its protein is CASSLDRGRTNEKLFF. Using reference TRBV5-4 and TRBJ1-4 for the parts outside the CDR3, the full variable domain is ETGVTQSPTHLIKTRGQQVTLRCSSQSGHNTVSWYQQALGQGPQFIFQYYREEENGRGNFPPRFSGLQFPNYSSELNVNALELDDSALYLCASSLDRGRTNEKLFFGSGTQLSVL.